This TCR beta chain came from a study of blood T cell repertoires in COVID-19. The overall study: From the United States, Italy and Spain came samples of acute and convalescent COVID-19. Nucleic acid was either cDNA or gDNA, and it came from T cells, B-cell-depleted T cells, or PBMCs.

As processed by the authors: Reference gene primer amplification gave nucleated cell count estimates. TCRdb's copy holds only in-frame clones and misses some; the assay was immunoSEQ multiplex PCR. V, J and clone size were drawn from that table, and D and trimming were deduced from the DNA. This sample has about 330,000 clones, with 65% to 90% found just once. The germline CDR1 and CDR2 sequences are SGHNT and YENEEA. Trimming took 5 bases from V and 6 from J, leaving 19 bases between them. The CDR3 consists of 16 residues. The clonotype was recovered from a human donor in a cohort sampled during active COVID-19. J is TRBJ2-2 and V is TRBV11-3; no definite D call. Sequencing was carried out using peripheral blood. CDR3 nucleotide sequence: TGTGCCAGCAGCGTAACTCCTGAATCGGTCTCCGGGGAGCTGTTTTTT. Protein product: CASSVTPESVSGELFF.